The 6 T cell receptor beta chains given below trace back to one sample, sequenced in a study of blood T cell repertoires in COVID-19. The protocol was immunoSEQ multiplex PCR, while the TCRdb copy is restricted to in-frame clones and leaves out a portion. The repertoire holds about 330,000 clones, with around 84% as singletons. Sequenced sample: PBMCs or T cells enriched from blood (not recorded which). The receptors were gathered from a woman aged 18-29 years who had recovered from COVID-19.

The V call is TRBV9, the J call TRBJ1-2; D call uncertain. V lost 0 bases to trimming and J lost 8 bases, with 14 bases between them. CDR3 size: 14 residues. Germline V gene sequence: CDR1 SGDLS, CDR2 YYNGEE. In DNA, the CDR3 is TGTGCCAGCAGCGTAGATTCCGGGTTACGGGGCTACACCTTC. Protein product: CASSVDSGLRGYTF.

This clone turned up a few times. At one end the junction does not follow the germline gene, possibly because of a read error. The CDR3 bases are TGTGCCAGCAGCCCCTTAGCGGGAGGGAATTTCGCGGACTTC. It is translated as CASSPLAGGNFADF. The V gene is TRBV3-1 (or the pseudogene TRBV3-2), the J gene TRBJ2-5; 11 nucleotides align to TRBD2. Germline lookup yields CDR1 LGHDT and CDR2 YNNKEL (reference sequence). The CDR3 extends over 14 amino acids.

This clone has a handful of counts. The chain is built from TRBV7-2 and TRBJ1-2; TRBD1 aligns across 7 bases. CDR1 SGHTA and CDR2 FQGNSA come from the germline V gene. J was trimmed by 2 bases and V by 5 bases; bases with no gene match: 8. There are 15 residues in the CDR3. For the CDR3, the DNA is TGTGCCAGCAGCCCACACGCGACAGGGAACTATGGCTACACCTTC. Its protein is CASSPHATGNYGYTF.

The chain employs TRBV4-1 and TRBJ2-7; 7 bases fit TRBD2. This CDR3 spans 16 amino acids. V lost 0 bases to trimming and J lost 2 bases; unmatched junction nucleotides: 7. Germline V gives CDR1 MGHRA, CDR2 YSYEKL. The CDR3 DNA is TGCGCCAGCAGCCAAGAATCAAGAGCGGGAACCTACGAGCAGTACTTC. Amino acids: CASSQESRAGTYEQYF.

CDR3 amino acids: CASNKQGGYTF. The CDR3 region has the DNA TGTGCCAGCAACAAACAGGGGGGCTACACCTTC. The chain has TRBV4-2 and TRBJ1-2, with 7 bases aligning to TRBD1. The CDR3 consists of 11 residues. From germline, CDR1 is LGHNA and CDR2 YNFKEQ. V dropped 7 bases and J dropped 8; count of bases not matched to a gene: 4.

The V gene is TRBV7-2, the J gene TRBJ2-1, with 13 bases fitting TRBD2. There are 16 residues in the CDR3. With 1 base clipped from V and 7 bases from J, the junction kept 4 bases outside the gene matches. CDR1 and CDR2 from the germline V gene are SGHTA and FQGNSA. The chain's CDR3 is CASSLELAGGQNEQFF. For the CDR3, the DNA is TGTGCCAGCAGCTTAGAACTAGCGGGGGGGCAAAATGAGCAGTTCTTC.